This entry is about one T cell receptor (beta chain). Germline assignment: CDR1 SGHVS and CDR2 FQNEAQ. CDR3 length: 17 amino acids. Unmatched junction bases numbered 10, after V lost 6 bases and J lost 8 bases. Here immunoSEQ multiplex PCR was the method, and the copy in TCRdb shows in-frame clones only, minus some. Of some 500,000 clones in the sample, about 89% were seen once. This specimen comes from a study of blood T cell repertoires in COVID-19. As for the study in general: Samples taken during acute and convalescent COVID-19 were collected in the United States, Italy and Spain.

This chain connects TRBV7-8 to TRBJ2-1; 16 nucleotides agree with TRBD2. This TCR derives from a woman between 50 and 59 years old with COVID-19, enrolled during active disease. The source material was peripheral blood. In nucleotides, the CDR3 is TGTGCCAGCAGTTCGCCGGGACTAGCGGGGGGGCTCGATGAGCAGTTCTTC. Amino acids: CASSSPGLAGGLDEQFF.